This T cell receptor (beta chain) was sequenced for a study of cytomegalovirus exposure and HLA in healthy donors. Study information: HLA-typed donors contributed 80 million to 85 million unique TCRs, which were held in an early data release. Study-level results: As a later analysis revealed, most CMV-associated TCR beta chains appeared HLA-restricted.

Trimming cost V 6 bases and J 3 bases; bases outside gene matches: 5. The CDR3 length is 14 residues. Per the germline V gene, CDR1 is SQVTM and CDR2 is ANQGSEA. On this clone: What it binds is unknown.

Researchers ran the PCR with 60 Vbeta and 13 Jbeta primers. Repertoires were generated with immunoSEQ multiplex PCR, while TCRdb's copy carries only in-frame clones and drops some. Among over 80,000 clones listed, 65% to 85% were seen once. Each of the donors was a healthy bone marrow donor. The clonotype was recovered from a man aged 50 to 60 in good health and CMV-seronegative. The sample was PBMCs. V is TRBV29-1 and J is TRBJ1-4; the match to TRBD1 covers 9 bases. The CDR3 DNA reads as TGCAGCGTCCGGGGGGACAGGGCTAATGAAAAACTGTTTTTT. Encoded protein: CSVRGDRANEKLFF. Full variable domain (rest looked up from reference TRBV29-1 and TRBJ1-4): SAVISQKPSRDICQRGTSLTIQCQVDSQVTMMFWYRQQPGQSLTLIATANQGSEATYESGFVIDKFPISRPNLTFSTLTVSNMSPEDSSIYLCSVRGDRANEKLFFGSGTQLSVL.